The 20 T cell receptor beta chains reported below all come from one sample, sequenced in a study of T cell changes during pregnancy in multiple sclerosis. Repertoires were generated with immunoSEQ multiplex PCR, while TCRdb's copy carries only in-frame clones and drops some. The repertoire holds around 60,000 clones, under 95% seen once, with about 0.5% in the top ten. Specimen: CD4+ T cells from peripheral blood mononuclear cells, collected after pregnancy. The source is a female donor in good health, enrolled as a control in a pregnancy study.

This chain connects TRBV7-6 to TRBJ1-6; TRBD1 might be the D (6 bases). Germline lookup yields CDR1 SGHVS and CDR2 FNYEAQ. This CDR3 spans 14 amino acids. V was pared by 5 bases and J by 7 bases, with 12 bases between. In DNA, the CDR3 is TGTGCCAGCAGCGAACAGGGTACGAATTCACCCCTCCACTTT. Residues: CASSEQGTNSPLHF.

The chain is built from TRBV6-6 and TRBJ2-6; D unclear. V was shortened by 2 bases and J by 11 bases, with 10 bases between the two germline ends. This CDR3 contains 13 residues. Germline lookup yields CDR1 MNHNY and CDR2 SVGAGI (reference sequence). CDR3 region: CASSYPGLDVLTF. CDR3 nucleotides: TGTGCCAGCAGTTACCCAGGTCTGGACGTCCTGACTTTC.

The V gene is TRBV19, the J gene TRBJ1-5; D possibly corresponds to TRBD1 (5 bases). Germline assignment: CDR1 LNHDA and CDR2 SQIVND (reference sequence). CDR3 length equals 16 residues. V lost 5 bases and J lost 0, with 14 bases in between. The CDR3 DNA is TGTGCCAGTAGTTGGGACTTCAGGCGTAGCAATCAGCCCCAGCATTTT. This encodes CASSWDFRRSNQPQHF.

This clone occurred once. The rearrangement uses TRBV7-9 and TRBJ2-1; the match to TRBD1 covers 7 bases. J was trimmed by 4 bases and V by 5 bases; bases with no gene match: 11. CDR3 length: 16 amino acids. Germline V gene lookup returns CDR1 SEHNR and CDR2 FQNEAQ (reference sequence). CDR3 DNA: TGTGCCAGCAGCATCCTGCGGACAGGAACATACAATGAGCAGTTCTTC. Its translation is CASSILRTGTYNEQFF.

The chain recombines TRBV7-2 with TRBJ2-1; 7 bases are a match to TRBD1. Germline assignment: CDR1 SGHTA and CDR2 FQGNSA. CDR3 length: 15 residues. The V gene end was trimmed by 5 bases and the J gene end by 6 bases; junction bases not matched to a gene: 10. The CDR3: CASSQDRVQFNEQFF. CDR3 DNA: TGTGCCAGCAGCCAAGACAGGGTCCAATTCAATGAGCAGTTCTTC.

CDR3 protein: CASSLELREQFF. Written as DNA, the CDR3 is TGTGCCAGCAGCTTAGAGCTACGGGAGCAGTTCTTC. This chain connects TRBV7-8 to TRBJ2-1; D is uncertain. CDR3 length: 12 amino acids. The germline gives CDR1 SGHVS, CDR2 FQNEAQ. V was clipped by 1 base and J by 10 bases, with 8 bases between them.

This chain joins TRBV7-7 and TRBJ1-4; 7 nucleotides align to TRBD1. V shed 5 bases, J shed 3 bases, and the junction held 6 bases outside the gene matches. The CDR3 is 15 amino acids. CDR1 and CDR2 from the germline V gene are SSHAT and FNYEAQ (reference sequence). The CDR3 sequence: CASSPTGTSNEKLFF. The CDR3 region has the DNA TGTGCCAGCAGCCCGACAGGGACGTCTAATGAAAAACTGTTTTTT.

V usage is TRBV29-1 and J usage is TRBJ2-1; TRBD2 aligns across 8 bases. V lost 4 bases and J lost 6; bases outside the gene matches: 11. Germline V gene data show CDR1 as SQVTM and CDR2 as ANQGSEA. The CDR3 loop spans 15 amino acids. This chain's CDR3 is CSVGIRGGQLNEQFF. The CDR3 region has the DNA TGCAGCGTTGGTATACGGGGGGGCCAACTCAATGAGCAGTTCTTC.

The chain couples TRBV19 to TRBJ1-3; D uncertain. This CDR3 has 16 amino acids. Trimming removed 6 bases at V and 4 bases at J, with 19 bases between. The germline V gene encodes CDR1 LNHDA and CDR2 SQIVND (reference sequence). Here the CDR3 reads CASRSSMGVKGNTIYF. The CDR3 bases are TGTGCCAGTAGAAGTTCGATGGGAGTTAAAGGAAACACCATATATTTT. The full variable domain, rest sourced from reference TRBV19 and TRBJ1-3, is DGGITQSPKYLFRKEGQNVTLSCEQNLNHDAMYWYRQDPGQGLRLIYYSQIVNDFQKGDIAEGYSVSREKKESFPLTVTSAQKNPTAFYLCASRSSMGVKGNTIYFGEGSWLTVV.

This rearrangement joins TRBV2 to TRBJ1-1; unclear D gene. The length of the CDR3 is 13 residues. The V gene lost 6 bases and the J gene lost 13 bases, with 21 bases spanning the gap. Germline V gene data show CDR1 as SNHLY and CDR2 as FYNNEI. This chain's CDR3 is CASSPPGPNLGFF. DNA for the CDR3: TGTGCCAGCAGCCCGCCTGGGCCTAACCTGGGTTTCTTT.

This chain uses TRBV6-5 with TRBJ1-1; 7 positions match TRBD1. J lost 7 bases, V lost 6 bases, and 8 bases had no gene match. The CDR3 has 13 amino acids. Germline V CDR1 and CDR2: MNHEY, SVGAGI. CDR3 region: CASSRPGQREAFF. DNA of the CDR3: TGTGCCAGCAGCCGCCCGGGACAGCGTGAAGCTTTCTTT.

Here the CDR3 reads CASSSRREDTEAFF. The CDR3 nucleotides are TGTGCCAGCAGTTCCCGCAGGGAGGACACTGAAGCTTTCTTT. This chain uses TRBV27 with TRBJ1-1; possible D gene TRBD1, 5 bases. The ends were cut back, 4 bases at V and 3 bases at J, with 12 bases in the middle. Looked up from germline, CDR1 is MNHEY and CDR2 is SMNVEV (reference sequence). This CDR3 has 14 residues.

The V call is TRBV9, the J call TRBJ1-1; 9 bases map to TRBD1. The CDR3 is 16 amino acids. V lost 5 bases and J lost 0; bases outside the gene matches: 8. CDR1 is SGDLS, CDR2 YYNGEE, per germline. Here the CDR3 DNA reads TGTGCCAGCAGTTGGGGACAGGGAGGAATGAACACTGAAGCTTTCTTT. Its translation: CASSWGQGGMNTEAFF.

V usage is TRBV27 and J usage is TRBJ2-2; 9 bases are shared with TRBD1. Germline CDR1 is MNHEY and CDR2 is SMNVEV (reference sequence). The length of the CDR3 is 19 residues. J lost 3 bases, V lost 6 bases, and 17 bases had no gene match. CDR3 residues: CASSQRGPLGQGYTGELFF. CDR3 sequence (DNA): TGTGCCAGCAGCCAACGCGGCCCTTTGGGACAGGGTTACACCGGGGAGCTGTTTTTT.

The chain links TRBV4-1 to TRBJ1-1; TRBD1 might be the D (5 bases). V was trimmed by 4 bases and J by 1 base, leaving 7 bases between them. The CDR3 contains 13 residues. Germline V gives CDR1 MGHRA, CDR2 YSYEKL. CDR3 loop: CASSRQTNTEAFF. DNA of the CDR3: TGCGCCAGCAGCCGACAGACGAACACTGAAGCTTTCTTT.

The chain uses TRBV5-4 and TRBJ2-5; 9 nucleotides align to TRBD2. Germline CDR1 is SGHNT and CDR2 is YYREEE (reference sequence). This CDR3 region has 17 residues. The junction had 10 bases not matched to a gene; V was cut back by 0 bases and J by 4 bases. The CDR3, as DNA: TGTGCCAGCAGCTTGGGGGCGGGGGGGCTGGGTCTAGAGACCCAGTACTTC. Protein sequence: CASSLGAGGLGLETQYF. Using reference TRBV5-4 and TRBJ2-5 for the parts outside the CDR3, the full variable domain is ETGVTQSPTHLIKTRGQQVTLRCSSQSGHNTVSWYQQALGQGPQFIFQYYREEENGRGNFPPRFSGLQFPNYSSELNVNALELDDSALYLCASSLGAGGLGLETQYFGPGTRLLVL.

This chain uses TRBV10-3 with TRBJ1-2; D perhaps matches TRBD1 (6 bases). This CDR3 is 14 amino acids long. Trimming took 11 bases from V and 2 from J, leaving 18 bases between them. Germline V CDR1 and CDR2: ENHRY, SYGVKD. DNA for the CDR3: TGTGCCGTCGCCATGGGGGCCCGGAACTATGGCTACACCTTC. It codes for CAVAMGARNYGYTF.

The sample holds one count of this clone. J is TRBJ2-1 and V is TRBV28; 12 bases map to TRBD2. Germline V gene lookup returns CDR1 MDHEN and CDR2 SYDVKM. V lost 6 bases to trimming and J lost 4 bases; unmatched junction nucleotides: 7. The CDR3 has 16 amino acids. The CDR3 bases are TGTGCCAGCAGCCGCGCCGGGACTAGCGGGTACAATGAGCAGTTCTTC. Amino acids: CASSRAGTSGYNEQFF.

The chain links TRBV6-5 to TRBJ2-7; 10 nucleotides match TRBD2. This CDR3 region has 15 residues. V shed 4 bases, J shed 5 bases, and the junction held 8 bases outside the gene matches. Germline V lookup: CDR1 MNHEY, CDR2 SVGAGI. The CDR3 nucleotides are TGTGCCAGCAGTTTCACTAGCGGGGTCAGGAACGAGCAGTACTTC. This encodes CASSFTSGVRNEQYF.

The chain links TRBV6-4 to TRBJ1-5, with D hard to call. The CDR3 consists of 13 residues. The germline CDR1 and CDR2 sequences are MRHNA and SNTAGT. Trimming pared 5 bases from V and 5 bases from J, leaving 10 bases between. The CDR3 reads CASSLETDQPQHF. As DNA, the CDR3 is TGTGCCAGCAGTCTGGAGACCGATCAGCCCCAGCATTTT.